This T cell receptor beta chain was obtained from a study of T cells in Graves' hyperthyroidism and ophthalmopathy. Notes on the study in general: Stable hyperthyroidism was told apart from ophthalmopathy by a model built on 13 V-J features. Clonotypes that were expanded in thyroid above 0.001 mostly appeared in blood too.

Criteria for exclusion of patients were uncontrolled infection, other autoimmune disease, pregnancy or lactation. In making diagnoses, clinical symptoms, serum thyroxine and TRAb, thyroid ultrasound and orbital computed tomography were all used. Amplification of TCR beta CDR3 regions was performed using RNA transcripts as template. With the HTBI primer set, the TCR CDR3 went through a first round of RT-PCR. TCRdb recomputed calls from the multiplex PCR reads with MiXCR, one row per CDR3 protein. Found here are hundreds of thousands of distinct CDR3 sequences, over 15% of them singletons; the top ten hold 15% to 20%. The V and J ends lost 0 bases and 2 bases respectively, with 11 bases between them. This CDR3 has 14 amino acids. CDR1 is DFQATT, CDR2 SNEGSKA, per germline (reference sequence). This clonotype has at least ten counts. The antigen is unknown.

The TCR was taken from a woman aged 18-29 years with Graves' hyperthyroidism. V gene TRBV20-1 combines with J gene TRBJ2-7; D call uncertain. The sample taken for sequencing was blood. The DNA of the CDR3 is TGCAGTGCTAGAGACGTGGCGACACCCTACGAGCAGTACTTC. This codes for CSARDVATPYEQYF.